This TCR beta chain was documented in a study of tumor and adjacent non-tumor tissue in lung cancer. The CDR3 is 14 amino acids. The V gene end was trimmed by 5 bases and the J gene end by 5 bases; junction bases not matched to a gene: 5. Germline V gene lookup returns CDR1 PRHDT and CDR2 FYEKMQ (reference sequence). No cell sorting was done before RNA was extracted from the tissue. The library came from three nested PCR rounds adapted from ARM-PCR protocols. TCRdb passed the multiplex PCR reads through MiXCR, listing each CDR3 protein once. The sample lists over 110,000 distinct CDR3 sequences; around 67% were seen once. This clonotype was recorded at least ten times.

The source is a man in his sixties with small cell lung cancer. The chain uses TRBV13 and TRBJ2-7, with 11 bases identical to TRBD2. Sequenced input: lung tumor tissue. This chain's CDR3 is CASSVSGRAHEQYF. The CDR3 bases are TGTGCCAGCAGCGTTAGCGGGAGGGCCCACGAGCAGTACTTC. The full variable domain, in which reference TRBV13 and TRBJ2-7 provide the parts outside the CDR3, is AAGVIQSPRHLIKEKRETATLKCYPIPRHDTVYWYQQGPGQDPQFLISFYEKMQSDKGSIPDRFSAQQFSDYHSELNMSSLELGDSALYFCASSVSGRAHEQYFGPGTRLTVT.